This T cell receptor beta chain was sequenced during a study of T cells after yellow fever vaccination. About this clonotype: The antigen remains unidentified.

Study conclusions and caveats: Weaker overall, the secondary response nonetheless peaked faster (day 5 versus 15). Among all clonotypes, a small share was observed in both CD4 and CD8 compartments. At 95% to 98% for CD4 and approximately 89% for CD8, most primary-vaccination clones showed up again after the booster.

A process of 5'RACE template switching, which added a universal primer site and UMIs, was used to make TCR cDNA. TCRdb reprocessed the 5' RACE reads with MiXCR, giving one entry per CDR3 protein. This sample has 250,000 to 350,000 distinct CDR3 sequences; around 7% occur once, and the top ten carry roughly a sixth. V shed 7 bases and J shed 0 bases, with 11 bases lying between them. The CDR3 is 14 amino acids. In germline, CDR1 is SGHKS, CDR2 YYEKEE (reference sequence). The chain combines TRBV5-5 with TRBJ1-5; tentative D call: TRBD1 (5 bases). The source material was PBMCs, sampled about 49 days after the first yellow fever vaccination. The sequence was obtained from a man between 18 and 35 years old who received the YFV17D yellow fever vaccine. CDR3 sequence: CASAAGYSNQPQHF. CDR3 coding DNA: TGTGCCAGCGCAGCAGGGTATAGCAATCAGCCCCAGCATTTT. Complete variable domain (other parts from reference TRBV5-5 and TRBJ1-5): DAGVTQSPTHLIKTRGQQVTLRCSPISGHKSVSWYQQVLGQGPQFIFQYYEKEERGRGNFPDRFSARQFPNYSSELNVNALLLGDSALYLCASAAGYSNQPQHFGDGTRLSIL.